Detailed here is one TCR beta chain. The CDR3 is made up of 15 amino acids. The germline V gene has CDR1 SGHRS and CDR2 YFSETQ. Trimming cost V 4 bases and J 4 bases; bases outside gene matches: 6. The sample comes from a study of cytomegalovirus exposure and HLA in healthy donors. PCR primers comprised 60 Vbeta and 13 Jbeta primers. This table comes from immunoSEQ multiplex PCR, and its TCRdb copy is limited to in-frame clones, with some not included. The sample records about 140,000 clones, 70% being singletons. The genes are TRBV5-1 and TRBJ2-3, with 10 nucleotides matching TRBD1. The source material was PBMCs. The sequence was collected from a young woman in good health and CMV-seronegative. The CDR3 nucleotides are TGCGCCAGCAGCCCCCGGACAGGGGGTCCAGATACGCAGTATTTT. It specifies CASSPRTGGPDTQYF.